The 26 T cell receptor beta chains below were found in one sample sequenced in a study of blood T cell repertoires in COVID-19. This table comes from immunoSEQ multiplex PCR, and its TCRdb copy is limited to in-frame clones, with some not included. The sample has around 170,000 clones, around four fifths seen once. The sequenced sample was peripheral blood. Receptors were obtained from a man between 65 and 80 years old with active or convalescent COVID-19.

The chain is built from TRBV7-9 and TRBJ1-2; D uncertain. The CDR3 is 15 amino acids. The germline gives CDR1 SEHNR, CDR2 FQNEAQ (reference sequence). The V gene lost 2 bases and the J gene lost 4 bases, with 14 bases spanning the gap. This CDR3 reads CASSLSLTDTYGYTF. The CDR3 DNA reads TGTGCCAGCAGCTTATCGCTAACAGATACCTATGGCTACACCTTC.

The rearrangement uses TRBV27 and TRBJ1-5; 7 nucleotides align to TRBD1. The CDR3 totals 17 residues. Trimming removed 4 bases from V and 2 bases from J; junction bases left unmatched: 11. CDR1 is MNHEY, CDR2 SMNVEV, per germline (reference sequence). CDR3 residues: CASSSFRTGVGNQPQHF. In DNA, the CDR3 is TGTGCCAGCAGTTCCTTCCGGACAGGCGTCGGCAATCAGCCCCAGCATTTT.

The genes are TRBV27 and TRBJ2-3; 9 nucleotides line up with TRBD1. Germline CDR1 MNHEY, CDR2 SMNVEV (reference sequence). The CDR3 length is 16 residues. V dropped 3 bases and J dropped 5; count of bases not matched to a gene: 9. The CDR3: CASSFQIQGAGDTQYF. In DNA form, the CDR3 reads TGTGCCAGCAGTTTCCAAATACAGGGGGCGGGAGATACGCAGTATTTT.

The CDR3 DNA follows: TGCGCCAGCAGCACGGGATCCTACCAAGAGACCCAGTACTTC. This translates into CASSTGSYQETQYF. V usage is TRBV5-1 and J usage is TRBJ2-5; TRBD2 might be the D (5 bases). Germline assignment: CDR1 SGHRS and CDR2 YFSETQ. Trimming removed 4 bases from V and 0 bases from J, with 10 bases in between. CDR3 size: 14 residues.

This chain joins TRBV4-1 and TRBJ1-5; 7 nucleotides line up with TRBD1. J lost 0 bases, V lost 4 bases, and 9 bases had no gene match. This CDR3 contains 17 residues. Germline-derived CDR1 and CDR2 are MGHRA and YSYEKL. CDR3 loop: CASSRGKTGASNQPQHF. The CDR3 DNA follows: TGCGCCAGCAGCCGCGGTAAAACAGGGGCTAGCAATCAGCCCCAGCATTTT.

The chain couples TRBV4-2 to TRBJ2-7; a possible D gene is TRBD1 (6 bases). Per the germline V gene, CDR1 is LGHNA and CDR2 is YNFKEQ. There are 16 residues in the CDR3. V lost 0 bases and J 4 bases, leaving 16 bases between the germline ends. DNA for the CDR3: TGTGCCAGCAGCCAAGATACGAGACAGGAGTTATACGAGCAGTACTTC. Translated, it gives CASSQDTRQELYEQYF.

V gene TRBV5-1 combines with J gene TRBJ1-4, with D unresolved. The germline gives CDR1 SGHRS, CDR2 YFSETQ. Trimming pared 1 base from V and 8 bases from J, leaving 15 bases between. The CDR3 has 15 residues. The CDR3 sequence: CASSLKGQVGEKLFF. The CDR3 region has the DNA TGCGCCAGCAGCTTGAAAGGCCAGGTCGGCGAAAAACTGTTTTTT.

This chain joins TRBV7-2 and TRBJ2-3; TRBD2 aligns across 9 bases. Germline V gene lookup returns CDR1 SGHTA and CDR2 FQGNSA. The CDR3 sequence is 16 residues long. V lost 5 bases, J lost 5 bases, and 11 bases stayed unmatched. CDR3 sequence reads: CASSLLAGNVGDTQYF. The DNA of the CDR3 is TGTGCCAGCAGCCTACTAGCGGGCAACGTCGGAGATACGCAGTATTTT.

J is TRBJ2-7 and V is TRBV6-2 or TRBV6-3; no clear D gene. The length of the CDR3 is 12 residues. Germline CDR1 MNHEY, CDR2 SVGEGT. V lost 5 bases and J 0 bases, leaving 5 bases between the germline ends. DNA of the CDR3: TGTGCCAGCAGTCCCAACTCCTACGAGCAGTACTTC. This codes for CASSPNSYEQYF.

The rearrangement joins TRBV5-1 to TRBJ1-2; the D is unclear. The length of the CDR3 is 14 residues. The V gene's germline CDR1 is SGHRS and CDR2 YFSETQ. With 2 bases removed from V and 4 bases from J, the gap between germline ends came to 12 bases. Here the CDR3 DNA reads TGCGCCAGCAGCTTTAATAGTGAGTTCTATGGCTACACCTTC. This codes for CASSFNSEFYGYTF. Full variable domain (outside the CDR3, taken from reference TRBV5-1 and TRBJ1-2): KAGVTQTPRYLIKTRGQQVTLSCSPISGHRSVSWYQQTPGQGLQFLFEYFSETQRNKGNFPGRFSGRQFSNSRSEMNVSTLELGDSALYLCASSFNSEFYGYTFGSGTRLTVV.

This chain links TRBV4-2 with TRBJ1-1; TRBD1 is a possible D gene (6 bases). Trimming cost V 0 bases and J 6 bases, with 8 bases left between them. The CDR3 is 13 amino acids. CDR1 and CDR2 from the germline V gene are LGHNA and YNFKEQ. CDR3 in amino acids: CASSQDNRAEAFF. Here the CDR3 DNA reads TGTGCCAGCAGCCAAGATAACAGGGCTGAAGCTTTCTTT.

V usage is TRBV7-9 and J usage is TRBJ2-1; 9 bases align to TRBD1. Germline CDR1 is SEHNR and CDR2 is FQNEAQ (reference sequence). V lost 2 bases and J lost 6; bases outside the gene matches: 8. The CDR3 consists of 16 residues. CDR3 region: CASSLRRDREFNEQFF. In DNA, the CDR3 is TGTGCCAGCAGCTTACGGCGGGACAGGGAGTTCAATGAGCAGTTCTTC.

The chain couples TRBV6-6 to TRBJ2-7, with no clear D. The CDR3 has 12 amino acids. The germline CDR1 and CDR2 sequences are MNHNY and SVGAGI (reference sequence). The germline V and J ends were trimmed by 2 bases and 6 bases, with 8 bases remaining between them. CDR3 amino acids: CASSYPPFEQYF. In DNA form, the CDR3 reads TGTGCCAGCAGTTACCCCCCGTTCGAGCAGTACTTC.

The chain links TRBV28 to TRBJ1-5; no firm D call. Looked up from germline, CDR1 is MDHEN and CDR2 is SYDVKM. V lost 7 bases and J lost 9, with 13 bases in between. This CDR3 region has 12 residues. The CDR3 reads CASTSSRRPQHF. The CDR3 DNA follows: TGTGCCAGCACCTCCTCCCGGAGGCCCCAGCATTTT.

The table lists this clone with a count of one. The chain employs TRBV6-2 or TRBV6-3 and TRBJ1-1, with unresolved D. Trimming took 2 bases from V and 0 from J, leaving 10 bases between them. This CDR3 is 15 amino acids long. Germline CDR1 is MNHEY and CDR2 is SVGEGT. This CDR3 is CASSYPETMNTEAFF. The CDR3 DNA sequence: TGTGCCAGCAGTTACCCCGAGACTATGAACACTGAAGCTTTCTTT.

This clone was observed a single time. V and J are TRBV28 and TRBJ2-7; 9 nucleotides agree with TRBD2. This CDR3 comprises 16 residues. Trimming removed 6 bases from V and 4 bases from J; junction bases left unmatched: 13. Per germline, CDR1 MDHEN and CDR2 SYDVKM. The chain's CDR3 is CASSSGTSPRAYEQYF. CDR3 DNA sequence: TGTGCCAGCAGCTCCGGGACTAGCCCCAGGGCGTACGAGCAGTACTTC. Full variable domain (missing parts from reference TRBV28 and TRBJ2-7): DVKVTQSSRYLVKRTGEKVFLECVQDMDHENMFWYRQDPGLGLRLIYFSYDVKMKEKGDIPEGYSVSREKKERFSLILESASTNQTSMYLCASSSGTSPRAYEQYFGPGTRLTVT.

This clone was seen a single time. The chain couples TRBV5-5 to TRBJ2-3, with TRBD2 as a possible D gene (6 bases). The germline V gene encodes CDR1 SGHKS and CDR2 YYEKEE (reference sequence). The CDR3 has 13 amino acids. Trimming removed 1 base from V and 9 bases from J, with 12 bases in between. CDR3 sequence (DNA): TGTGCCAGCAGCTTGCGGGGGTTGGGAACGCAGTATTTT. It is translated as CASSLRGLGTQYF. Full variable domain (missing parts from reference TRBV5-5 and TRBJ2-3): DAGVTQSPTHLIKTRGQQVTLRCSPISGHKSVSWYQQVLGQGPQFIFQYYEKEERGRGNFPDRFSARQFPNYSSELNVNALLLGDSALYLCASSLRGLGTQYFGPGTRLTVL.

The rearrangement joins TRBV3-1 (or the pseudogene TRBV3-2) to TRBJ1-1; possible D gene TRBD1, 5 bases. V lost 1 base and J lost 6, with 9 bases in between. From germline, CDR1 is LGHDT and CDR2 YNNKEL (reference sequence). The CDR3 has 13 residues. The CDR3 nucleotides are TGTGCCAGCAGCCAAGTACAGGACGCTGAAGCTTTCTTT. Translating gives CASSQVQDAEAFF.

As DNA, the CDR3 is TGTGCCAGCTCACCGTCGACACAGGCAACTAACTATGGCTACACCTTC. This translates into CASSPSTQATNYGYTF. This rearrangement joins TRBV18 to TRBJ1-2, with D possibly TRBD1 on 5 matching bases. Germline values: CDR1 KGHSH, CDR2 LQKENI. The germline V and J ends were trimmed by 3 bases and 0 bases, with 14 bases remaining between them. The CDR3 is 16 residues long.

This clone has just a few counts. This sequence joins TRBV4-3 and TRBJ1-1, with D hard to call. V was shortened by 3 bases and J by 2 bases, with 13 bases between the two germline ends. This CDR3 has 15 residues. CDR1 is LGHNA, CDR2 YSLEER, per germline. The CDR3 loop is CASSQIPSSNTEAFF. The CDR3 DNA reads TGCGCCAGCAGCCAGATTCCCAGTTCAAACACTGAAGCTTTCTTT.

The V and J genes are TRBV9 and TRBJ1-2, with D perhaps TRBD1 (5 bases). With 3 bases removed from V and 3 bases from J, the gap between germline ends came to 15 bases. The CDR3 length is 15 residues. Germline-derived CDR1 and CDR2 are SGDLS and YYNGEE. CDR3 sequence: CASSEGRQEDYGYTF. The DNA of the CDR3 is TGTGCCAGCAGCGAGGGGAGGCAGGAGGACTATGGCTACACCTTC. Together with reference TRBV9 and TRBJ1-2, the CDR3 gives the full variable domain: DSGVTQTPKHLITATGQRVTLRCSPRSGDLSVYWYQQSLDQGLQFLIQYYNGEERAKGNILERFSAQQFPDLHSELNLSSLELGDSALYFCASSEGRQEDYGYTFGSGTRLTVV.

V is TRBV7-2 and J is TRBJ2-7; a weak D match, TRBD2 (5 bases). Germline lookup yields CDR1 SGHTA and CDR2 FQGNSA. V gave up 5 bases and J gave up 2 bases, with 13 bases separating them. This CDR3 contains 14 residues. CDR3 nucleotides: TGTGCCAGCAGCGCCATAGGAGGTACCTACGAGCAGTACTTC. This gives the protein CASSAIGGTYEQYF.

The rearrangement links TRBV7-8 to TRBJ2-5; tentatively, D is TRBD2 (6 bases). This CDR3 spans 12 amino acids. The V gene lost 5 bases and the J gene lost 5 bases, with 9 bases spanning the gap. CDR1 SGHVS and CDR2 FQNEAQ come from the germline V gene. The CDR3 DNA follows: TGTGCCAGCAGCGTCCGGGGGGAGACCCAGTACTTC. As protein: CASSVRGETQYF. The entire variable domain, with the rest obtained from reference TRBV7-8 and TRBJ2-5, is as follows: GAGVSQSPRYKVAKRGQDVALRCDPISGHVSLFWYQQALGQGPEFLTYFQNEAQLDKSGLPSDRFFAERPEGSVSTLKIQRTQQEDSAVYLCASSVRGETQYFGPGTRLLVL.

This chain connects TRBV19 to TRBJ1-1; 8 bases match TRBD1. The V gene end was trimmed by 5 bases and the J gene end by 1 base; junction bases not matched to a gene: 9. Germline V gene lookup returns CDR1 LNHDA and CDR2 SQIVND (reference sequence). The CDR3 extends over 16 amino acids. CDR3: CASSALGQGKNTEAFF. In DNA form, the CDR3 reads TGTGCCAGTAGTGCACTAGGACAGGGTAAGAACACTGAAGCTTTCTTT.

A single count supports this clone. The chain couples TRBV30 to TRBJ2-1, with 14 bases lining up with TRBD2. Looked up from germline, CDR1 is GTSNPN and CDR2 is SVGIG (reference sequence). The CDR3 extends over 15 amino acids. The V gene end was trimmed by 3 bases and the J gene end by 9 bases; junction bases not matched to a gene: 7. The CDR3 DNA reads TGTGCCTGGAGCGGGAAGGGACTAGCGGGAGTTGAGCAGTTCTTC. Amino acids: CAWSGKGLAGVEQFF.

The rearrangement links TRBV7-9 to TRBJ1-2, with unresolved D. Germline V gives CDR1 SEHNR, CDR2 FQNEAQ (reference sequence). V was cut by 2 bases and J by 6 bases, with 10 bases left in between. The CDR3 is made up of 13 amino acids. The CDR3 bases are TGTGCCAGCAGCTTACCCCCTCTCCATGGCTACACCTTC. As protein: CASSLPPLHGYTF.